The T cell receptor beta chain under discussion was sequenced for a study of T cell repertoires in cytomegalovirus infection. Study information: Both a matching HLA type and CMV infection were indicated by public TCR beta signatures.

This clonotype showed up many times. Its antigen remains unknown. Whole-study findings and limits: CMV-specific HLA-C-restricted TCR beta clonotypes dominated the ex vivo response.

TCRdb redid the calling of the reads with MiXCR, one entry per CDR3 protein. The repertoire consists of nearly 550,000 distinct CDR3 sequences, with about 15% occurring once and the leading ten covering roughly a quarter. Sequencing was done on a sample of CD8+ T cells from PBMCs. The receptor was derived from a human donor in good health (CMV status not recorded). Some clones in this sample may be carry-over from other donors' samples.

This CDR3 reads CASSFGGWTEAFF. The DNA for the CDR3 is TGTGCCAGCAGTTTCGGGGGCTGGACTGAAGCTTTCTTT. This chain uses TRBV27 with TRBJ1-1; possibly TRBD1 for D (6 bases). Germline-derived CDR1 and CDR2 are MNHEY and SMNVEV (reference sequence). V lost 3 bases and J 5 bases, leaving 10 bases between the germline ends. This CDR3 comprises 13 residues.